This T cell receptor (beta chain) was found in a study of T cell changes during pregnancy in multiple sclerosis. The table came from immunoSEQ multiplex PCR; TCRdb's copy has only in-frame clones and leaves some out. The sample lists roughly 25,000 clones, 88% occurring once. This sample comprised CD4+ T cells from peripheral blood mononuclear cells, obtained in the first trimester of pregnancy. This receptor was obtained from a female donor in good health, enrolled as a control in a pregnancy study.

CDR3 protein: CASSTLSGGNTGELFF. CDR3 in DNA: TGTGCCAGCAGTACTCTTAGCGGGGGGAACACCGGGGAGCTGTTTTTT. The gene calls are TRBV28 and TRBJ2-2; 9 positions agree with TRBD2. Germline CDR1 reads MDHEN; CDR2 reads SYDVKM. This CDR3 is built from 16 residues. With V trimmed by 5 bases and J by 1 base, 5 bases remained unmatched.